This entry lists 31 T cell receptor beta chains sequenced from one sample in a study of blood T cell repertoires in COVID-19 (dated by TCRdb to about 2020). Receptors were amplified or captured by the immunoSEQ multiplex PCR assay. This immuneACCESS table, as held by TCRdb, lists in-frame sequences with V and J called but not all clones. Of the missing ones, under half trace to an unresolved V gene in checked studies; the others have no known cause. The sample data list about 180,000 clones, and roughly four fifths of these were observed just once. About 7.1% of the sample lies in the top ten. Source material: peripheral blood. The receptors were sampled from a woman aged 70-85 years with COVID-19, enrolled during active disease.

The CDR3 sequence: CASSFGTANTGELFF. The CDR3 DNA sequence: TGTGCCAGCAGCTTCGGGACAGCGAACACCGGGGAGCTGTTTTTT. The chain carries TRBV5-6 and TRBJ2-2; 7 bases are a match to TRBD1. The CDR3 sequence is 15 residues long. Germline CDR1 SGHDT, CDR2 YYEEEE. V dropped 2 bases and J dropped 0; count of bases not matched to a gene: 1.

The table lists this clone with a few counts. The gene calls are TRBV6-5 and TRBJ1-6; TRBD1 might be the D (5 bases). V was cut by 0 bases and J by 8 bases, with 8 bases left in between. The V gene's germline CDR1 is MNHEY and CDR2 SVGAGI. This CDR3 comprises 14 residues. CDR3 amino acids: CASSYSGGDSPLHF. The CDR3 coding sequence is TGTGCCAGCAGTTACTCGGGGGGAGATTCACCCCTCCACTTT.

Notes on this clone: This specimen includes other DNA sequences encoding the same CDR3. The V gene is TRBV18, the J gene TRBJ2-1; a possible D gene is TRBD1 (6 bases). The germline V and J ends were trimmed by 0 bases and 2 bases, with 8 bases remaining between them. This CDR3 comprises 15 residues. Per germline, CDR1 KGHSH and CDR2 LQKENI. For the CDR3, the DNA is TGTGCCAGCTCACCACCGGGGGCCCCCTACAATGAGCAGTTCTTC. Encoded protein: CASSPPGAPYNEQFF.

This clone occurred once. In nucleotides, the CDR3 is TGCGCCAGCAGCTTGGGGTCGGACAGCTATGGCTACACCTTC. Translation: CASSLGSDSYGYTF. The rearrangement links TRBV5-1 to TRBJ1-2, with a possible D match to TRBD1 (6 bases). The germline gives CDR1 SGHRS, CDR2 YFSETQ. The V end was cut by 0 bases, the J end by 4 bases, with 10 bases between. CDR3 size: 14 residues. The full variable domain, its missing parts supplied by reference TRBV5-1 and TRBJ1-2, is KAGVTQTPRYLIKTRGQQVTLSCSPISGHRSVSWYQQTPGQGLQFLFEYFSETQRNKGNFPGRFSGRQFSNSRSEMNVSTLELGDSALYLCASSLGSDSYGYTFGSGTRLTVV.

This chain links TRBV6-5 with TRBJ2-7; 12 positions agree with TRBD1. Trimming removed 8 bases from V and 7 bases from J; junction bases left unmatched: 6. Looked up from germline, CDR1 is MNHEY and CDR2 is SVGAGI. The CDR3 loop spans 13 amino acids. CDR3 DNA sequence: TGTGCCAGCCGGGACAGGGGGCGAGGGGAGCAGTACTTC. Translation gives CASRDRGRGEQYF.

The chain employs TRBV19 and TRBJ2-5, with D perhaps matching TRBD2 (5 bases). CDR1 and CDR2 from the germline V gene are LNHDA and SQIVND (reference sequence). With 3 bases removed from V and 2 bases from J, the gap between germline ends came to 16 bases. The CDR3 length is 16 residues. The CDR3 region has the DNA TGTGCCAGTAGTATCGATCGGGGAGTGGGTCAAGAGACCCAGTACTTC. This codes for CASSIDRGVGQETQYF.

The CDR3 reads CASSDPSGSYEQFF. CDR3 nucleotide sequence: TGTGCCAGCAGTGATCCTAGCGGGAGCTATGAGCAGTTCTTC. The chain employs TRBV25-1 and TRBJ2-1; 10 nucleotides match TRBD2. Germline V gives CDR1 MGHDK, CDR2 SYGVNS. This CDR3 contains 14 residues. With 3 bases clipped from V and 8 bases from J, the junction kept 4 bases outside the gene matches.

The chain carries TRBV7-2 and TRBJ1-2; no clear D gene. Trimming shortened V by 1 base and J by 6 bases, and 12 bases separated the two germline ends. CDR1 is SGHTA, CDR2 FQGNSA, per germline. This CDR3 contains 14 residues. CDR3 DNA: TGTGCCAGCAGCTTAGGACTCGAGTGGAATGGCTACACCTTC. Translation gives CASSLGLEWNGYTF.

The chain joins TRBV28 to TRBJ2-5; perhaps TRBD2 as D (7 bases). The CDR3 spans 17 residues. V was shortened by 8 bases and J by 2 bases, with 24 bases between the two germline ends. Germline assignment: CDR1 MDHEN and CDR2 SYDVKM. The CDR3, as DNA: TGTGCCAGCCGGCGAGGGGGGGCACAAGGAAAACAAGAGACCCAGTACTTC. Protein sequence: CASRRGGAQGKQETQYF.

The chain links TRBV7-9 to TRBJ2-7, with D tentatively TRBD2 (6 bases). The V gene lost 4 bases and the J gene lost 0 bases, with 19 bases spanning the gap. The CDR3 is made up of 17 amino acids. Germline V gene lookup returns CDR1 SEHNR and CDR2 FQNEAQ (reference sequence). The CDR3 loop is CASSSRGGRAPSYEQYF. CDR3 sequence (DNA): TGTGCCAGCAGCTCTCGGGGAGGCAGGGCTCCCTCCTACGAGCAGTACTTC.

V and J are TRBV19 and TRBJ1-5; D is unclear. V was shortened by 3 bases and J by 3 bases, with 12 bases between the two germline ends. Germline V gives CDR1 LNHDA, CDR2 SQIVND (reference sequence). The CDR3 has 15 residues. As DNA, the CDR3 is TGTGCCAGTAGTATTTCGGCGAGACTCAATCAGCCCCAGCATTTT. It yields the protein CASSISARLNQPQHF.

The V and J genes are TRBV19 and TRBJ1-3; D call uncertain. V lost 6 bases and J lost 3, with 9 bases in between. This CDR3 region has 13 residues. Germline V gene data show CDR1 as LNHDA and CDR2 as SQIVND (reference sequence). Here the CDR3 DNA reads TGTGCCAGTAGAATCCGTATTGGAAACACCATATATTTT. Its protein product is CASRIRIGNTIYF.

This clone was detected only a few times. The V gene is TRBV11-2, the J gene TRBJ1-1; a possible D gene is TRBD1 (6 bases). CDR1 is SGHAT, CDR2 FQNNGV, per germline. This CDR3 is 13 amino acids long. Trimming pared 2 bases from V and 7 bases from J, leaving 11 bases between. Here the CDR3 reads CASSLSMDSEAFF. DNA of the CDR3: TGTGCCAGCAGCTTATCCATGGACAGTGAAGCTTTCTTT.

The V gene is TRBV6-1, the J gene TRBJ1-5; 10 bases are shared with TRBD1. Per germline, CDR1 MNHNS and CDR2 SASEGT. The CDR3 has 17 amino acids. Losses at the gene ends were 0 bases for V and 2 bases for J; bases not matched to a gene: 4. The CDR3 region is CASSEAQGQGRNQPQHF. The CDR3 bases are TGTGCCAGCAGTGAAGCGCAGGGACAGGGGCGCAATCAGCCCCAGCATTTT.

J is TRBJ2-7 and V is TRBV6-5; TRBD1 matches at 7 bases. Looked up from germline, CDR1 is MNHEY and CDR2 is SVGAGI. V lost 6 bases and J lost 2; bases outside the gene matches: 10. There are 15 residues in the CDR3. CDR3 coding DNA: TGTGCCAGCAGAACAAATACCGGGACAGCCTACGAGCAGTACTTC. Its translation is CASRTNTGTAYEQYF.

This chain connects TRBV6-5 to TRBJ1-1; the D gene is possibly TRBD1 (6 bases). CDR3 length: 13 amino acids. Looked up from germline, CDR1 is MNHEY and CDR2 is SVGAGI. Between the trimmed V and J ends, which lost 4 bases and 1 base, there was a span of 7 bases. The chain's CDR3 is CASSSQGNTEAFF. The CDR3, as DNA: TGTGCCAGCAGTTCACAGGGGAACACTGAAGCTTTCTTT.

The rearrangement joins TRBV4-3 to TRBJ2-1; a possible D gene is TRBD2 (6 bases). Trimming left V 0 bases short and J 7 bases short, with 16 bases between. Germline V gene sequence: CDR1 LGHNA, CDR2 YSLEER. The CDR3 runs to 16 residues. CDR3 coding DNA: TGCGCCAGCAGCCAAGATGTGGGGGAGGTGGGTAATGAGCAGTTCTTC. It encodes CASSQDVGEVGNEQFF.

The CDR3 sequence is CASSPSGRAGGELFF. CDR3 sequence (DNA): TGTGCCAGCAGTCCTAGCGGGAGGGCCGGCGGGGAGCTGTTTTTT. The chain links TRBV7-3 to TRBJ2-2; 12 bases align to TRBD2. CDR1 and CDR2 from the germline V gene are SGHTA and FQGTGA. The CDR3 totals 15 residues. After removal of 6 bases from V and 7 bases from J, the junction contained 6 bases not matched to a gene.

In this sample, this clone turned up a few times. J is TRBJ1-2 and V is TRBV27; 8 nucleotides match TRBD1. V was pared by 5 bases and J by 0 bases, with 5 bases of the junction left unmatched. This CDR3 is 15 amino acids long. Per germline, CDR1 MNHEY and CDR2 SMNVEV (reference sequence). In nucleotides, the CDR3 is TGTGCCAGCAGTCCGGACAGGGTTGCTAACTATGGCTACACCTTC. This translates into CASSPDRVANYGYTF.

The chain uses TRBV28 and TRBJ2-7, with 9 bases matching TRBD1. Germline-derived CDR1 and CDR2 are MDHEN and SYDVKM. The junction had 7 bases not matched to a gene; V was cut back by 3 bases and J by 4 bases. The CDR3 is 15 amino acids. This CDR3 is CASSFAGQGQYEQYF. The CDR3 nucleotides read TGTGCCAGCAGTTTTGCGGGACAGGGCCAGTACGAGCAGTACTTC.

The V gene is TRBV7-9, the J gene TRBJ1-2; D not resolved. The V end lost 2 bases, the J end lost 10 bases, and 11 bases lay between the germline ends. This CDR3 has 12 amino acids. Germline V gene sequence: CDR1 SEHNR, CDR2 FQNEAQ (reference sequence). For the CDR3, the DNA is TGTGCCAGCAGCTTAAACGTACTAGACTACACCTTC. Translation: CASSLNVLDYTF.

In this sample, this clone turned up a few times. The CDR3 DNA is TGTGCCAGCAGTGAACTCCCCGGGACAATCTACGAGCAGTACTTC. Its translation: CASSELPGTIYEQYF. V is TRBV9 and J is TRBJ2-7; D possibly corresponds to TRBD1 (6 bases). Per germline, CDR1 SGDLS and CDR2 YYNGEE. Trimming left V 5 bases short and J 3 bases short, with 18 bases between. This CDR3 comprises 15 residues.

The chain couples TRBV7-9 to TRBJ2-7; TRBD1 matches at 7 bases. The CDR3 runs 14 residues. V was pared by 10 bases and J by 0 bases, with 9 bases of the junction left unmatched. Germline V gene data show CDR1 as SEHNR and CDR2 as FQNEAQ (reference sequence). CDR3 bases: TGTGCCACCGACCCGGGACAGAGCTCCTACGAGCAGTACTTC. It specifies CATDPGQSSYEQYF. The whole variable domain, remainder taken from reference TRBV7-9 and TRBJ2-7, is DTGVSQNPRHKITKRGQNVTFRCDPISEHNRLYWYRQTLGQGPEFLTYFQNEAQLEKSRLLSDRFSAERPKGSFSTLEIQRTEQGDSAMYLCATDPGQSSYEQYFGPGTRLTVT.

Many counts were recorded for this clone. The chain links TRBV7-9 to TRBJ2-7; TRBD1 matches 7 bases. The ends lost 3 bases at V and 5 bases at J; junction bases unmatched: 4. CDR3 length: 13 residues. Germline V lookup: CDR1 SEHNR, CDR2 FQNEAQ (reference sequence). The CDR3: CASSFRGIDEQYF. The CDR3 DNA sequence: TGTGCCAGCAGCTTCAGGGGGATCGACGAGCAGTACTTC.

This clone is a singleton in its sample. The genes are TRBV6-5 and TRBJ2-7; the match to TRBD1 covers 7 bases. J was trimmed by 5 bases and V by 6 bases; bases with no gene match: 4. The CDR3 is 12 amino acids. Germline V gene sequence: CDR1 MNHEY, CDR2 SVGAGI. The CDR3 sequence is CASSRDSNEQYF. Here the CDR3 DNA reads TGTGCCAGCAGCAGGGACAGTAACGAGCAGTACTTC.

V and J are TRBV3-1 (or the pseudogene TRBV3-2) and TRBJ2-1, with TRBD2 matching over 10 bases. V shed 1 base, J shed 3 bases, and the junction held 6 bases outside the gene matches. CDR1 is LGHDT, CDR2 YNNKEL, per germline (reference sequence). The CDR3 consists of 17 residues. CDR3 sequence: CASSQGHSGRIYNEQFF. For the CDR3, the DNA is TGTGCCAGCAGCCAAGGGCATAGCGGGAGGATCTACAATGAGCAGTTCTTC.

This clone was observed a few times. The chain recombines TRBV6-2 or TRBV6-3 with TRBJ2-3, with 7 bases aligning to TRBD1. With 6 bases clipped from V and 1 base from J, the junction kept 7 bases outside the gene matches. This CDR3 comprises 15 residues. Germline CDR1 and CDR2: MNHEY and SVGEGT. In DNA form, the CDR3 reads TGTGCCAGCAGCGACCGACAGGGAGGCACAGATACGCAGTATTTT. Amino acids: CASSDRQGGTDTQYF.

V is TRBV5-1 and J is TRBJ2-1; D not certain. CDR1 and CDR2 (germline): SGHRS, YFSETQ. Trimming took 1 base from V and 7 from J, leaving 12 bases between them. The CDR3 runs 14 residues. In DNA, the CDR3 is TGCGCCAGCAGCTTGTCACCACTGTTGAATGAGCAGTTCTTC. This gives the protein CASSLSPLLNEQFF.

DNA of the CDR3: TGTGCCAGCAGTTACGGGACGACCAGGGGCACTGAAGCTTTCTTT. Translation: CASSYGTTRGTEAFF. The V and J genes are TRBV6-5 and TRBJ1-1; TRBD1 is a possible D gene (6 bases). The CDR3 runs to 15 residues. Germline values: CDR1 MNHEY, CDR2 SVGAGI. V was pared by 2 bases and J by 4 bases, with 14 bases between.

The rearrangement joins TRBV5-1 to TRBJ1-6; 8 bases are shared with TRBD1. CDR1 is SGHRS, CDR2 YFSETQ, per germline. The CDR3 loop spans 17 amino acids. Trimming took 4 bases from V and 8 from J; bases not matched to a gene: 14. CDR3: CASSRRTGQGADSPLHF. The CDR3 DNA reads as TGCGCCAGCAGCCGAAGAACAGGACAGGGTGCGGATTCACCCCTCCACTTT.

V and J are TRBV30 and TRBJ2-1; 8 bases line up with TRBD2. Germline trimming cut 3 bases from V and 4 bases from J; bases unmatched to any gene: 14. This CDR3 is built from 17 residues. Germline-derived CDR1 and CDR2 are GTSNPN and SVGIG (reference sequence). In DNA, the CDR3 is TGTGCCTGGAGCCTTTCAAGGACTAGCCTATCGTACAATGAGCAGTTCTTC. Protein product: CAWSLSRTSLSYNEQFF.